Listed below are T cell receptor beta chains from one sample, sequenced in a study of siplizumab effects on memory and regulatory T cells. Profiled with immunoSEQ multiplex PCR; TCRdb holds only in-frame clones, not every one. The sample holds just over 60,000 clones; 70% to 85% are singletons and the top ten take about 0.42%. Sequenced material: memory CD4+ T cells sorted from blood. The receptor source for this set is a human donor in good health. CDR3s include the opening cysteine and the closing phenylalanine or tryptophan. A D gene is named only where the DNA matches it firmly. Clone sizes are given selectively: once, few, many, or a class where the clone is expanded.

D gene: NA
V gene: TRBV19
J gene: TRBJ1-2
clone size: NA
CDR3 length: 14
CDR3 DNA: TGTGCCAGTAGTATTTACCAGGGAGGATACGGCTACACCTTC
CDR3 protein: CASSIYQGGYGYTF

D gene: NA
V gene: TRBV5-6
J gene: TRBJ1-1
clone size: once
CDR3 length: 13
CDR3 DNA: TGTGCCAGCAGCCTTGTCGCGGTAGCGTTGGCTTTCTTT
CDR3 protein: CASSLVAVALAFF

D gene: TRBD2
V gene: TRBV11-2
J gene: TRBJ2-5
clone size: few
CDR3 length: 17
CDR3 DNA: TGTGCCAGCAGCTTAGTTGGGACTAGCGGGGGGGCCGAGACCCAGTACTTC
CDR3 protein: CASSLVGTSGGAETQYF

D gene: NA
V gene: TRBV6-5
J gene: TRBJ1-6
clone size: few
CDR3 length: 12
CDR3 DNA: TGTGCCAGCAGTTCTTTCCAGTCACCCCTCCACTTT
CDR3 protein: CASSSFQSPLHF

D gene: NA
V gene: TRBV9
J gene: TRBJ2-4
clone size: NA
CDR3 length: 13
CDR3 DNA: TGTGCCAGCACCCCGGGACTTGGGGACATTCAGTACTTC
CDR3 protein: CASTPGLGDIQYF

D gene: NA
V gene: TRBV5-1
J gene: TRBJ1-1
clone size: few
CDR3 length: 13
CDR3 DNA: TGCGCCAGCAGCGAGCCGGGGGGCACTGAAGCTTTCTTT
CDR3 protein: CASSEPGGTEAFF

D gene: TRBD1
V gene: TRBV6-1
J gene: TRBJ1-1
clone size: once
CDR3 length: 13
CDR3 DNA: TGTGCCAGCATTGCCGGGACAGGCCGTAGGCAGATCTTT
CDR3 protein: CASIAGTGRRQIF

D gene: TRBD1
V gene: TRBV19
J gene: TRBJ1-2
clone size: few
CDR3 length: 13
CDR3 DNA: TGTGCCAGTAGTCCCCGACAGGGGAATGGCTACACCTTC
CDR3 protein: CASSPRQGNGYTF

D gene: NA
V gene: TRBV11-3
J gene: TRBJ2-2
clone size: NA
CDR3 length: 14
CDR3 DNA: TGTGCCAGCAGCTCCCGACAGGCGGGCGGGGAGCTGTTTTTT
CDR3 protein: CASSSRQAGGELFF

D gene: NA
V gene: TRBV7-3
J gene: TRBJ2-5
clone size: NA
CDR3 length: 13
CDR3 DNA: TGTGCCAGCAGCCCGGACAGCCTAGGGGCCCAGTACTTC
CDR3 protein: CASSPDSLGAQYF

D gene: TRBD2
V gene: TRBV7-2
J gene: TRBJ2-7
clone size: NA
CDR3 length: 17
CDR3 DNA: TGTGCCAGCAGCTTGTCGGGACTAGCGGGGGACCCCTACGAGCAGTACTTC
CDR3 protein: CASSLSGLAGDPYEQYF

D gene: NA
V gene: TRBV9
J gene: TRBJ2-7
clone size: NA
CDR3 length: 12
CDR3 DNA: TGTGTCTTCGGGGGAAGGAGGTCCGAGCAGTACTTC
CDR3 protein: CVFGGRRSEQYF

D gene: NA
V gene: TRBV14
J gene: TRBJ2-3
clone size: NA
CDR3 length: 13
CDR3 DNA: TGTGCCAGCAGTAGGGGGGAAGCAGATACGCAGTATTTT
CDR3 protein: CASSRGEADTQYF

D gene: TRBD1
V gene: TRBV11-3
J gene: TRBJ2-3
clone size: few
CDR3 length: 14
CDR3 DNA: TGTGCCAGCAGCGGACAGGGGTGGGGAGATACGCAGTATTTT
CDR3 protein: CASSGQGWGDTQYF

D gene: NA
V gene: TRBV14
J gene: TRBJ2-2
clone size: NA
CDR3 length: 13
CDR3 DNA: TGTGCCAGCAGCGAGACGACGAACGGGGAGCTGTTTTTT
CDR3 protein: CASSETTNGELFF

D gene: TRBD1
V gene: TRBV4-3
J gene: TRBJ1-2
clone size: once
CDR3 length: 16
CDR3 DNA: TGCGCCAGCAGCCAAGCCGGCCGAGGGGGCGGGGGTGGCTACACCTTC
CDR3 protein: CASSQAGRGGGGGYTF

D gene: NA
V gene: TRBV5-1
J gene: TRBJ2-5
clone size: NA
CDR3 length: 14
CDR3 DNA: TGCGCCAGCAGCTTGGTTCCCGGAAAGTCTGAGCAGTACTTC
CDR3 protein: CASSLVPGKSEQYF

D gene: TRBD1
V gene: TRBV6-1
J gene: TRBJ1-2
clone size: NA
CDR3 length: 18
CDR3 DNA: TGTGCCAGCAATGACCCCCCTCCTGGGACAGGATCGCGTTATGGCTACACCTTC
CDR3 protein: CASNDPPPGTGSRYGYTF

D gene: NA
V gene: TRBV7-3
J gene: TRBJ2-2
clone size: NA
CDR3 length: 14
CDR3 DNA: TGTGCCAGCAGCCACGGACAGAACACCGGGGAGCTGTTTTTT
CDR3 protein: CASSHGQNTGELFF

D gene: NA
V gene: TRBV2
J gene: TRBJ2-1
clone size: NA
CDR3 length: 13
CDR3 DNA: TGTGCCAGCAGTGTTTACCTCCGGAATGAGCAGTTCTTC
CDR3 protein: CASSVYLRNEQFF

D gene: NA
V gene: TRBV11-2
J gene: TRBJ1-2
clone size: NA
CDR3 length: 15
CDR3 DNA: TGTGCCAGCAGCTTAAATCCATTCGGAGGGGATGGCTACACCTTC
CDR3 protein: CASSLNPFGGDGYTF

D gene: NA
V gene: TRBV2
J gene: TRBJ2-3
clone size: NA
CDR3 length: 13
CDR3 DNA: TGTGCCAGCAGTAGAATTAGAGGAGATACGCAGTATTTT
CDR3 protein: CASSRIRGDTQYF

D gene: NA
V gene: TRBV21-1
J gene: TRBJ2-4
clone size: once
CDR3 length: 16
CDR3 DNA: TGTGCCAGCAGCAAAGGGGCGGAACTAGCCAAAAACATTCAGTACTTC
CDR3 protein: CASSKGAELAKNIQYF

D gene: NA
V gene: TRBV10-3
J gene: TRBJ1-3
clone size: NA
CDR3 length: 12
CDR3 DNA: TGTGCCACCGAAGGGGGGGGAAACACCATATATTTT
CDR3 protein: CATEGGGNTIYF

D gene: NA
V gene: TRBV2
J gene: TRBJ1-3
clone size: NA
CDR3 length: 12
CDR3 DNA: TGTGCCAGCGATTACTCTGGAAACACCATATATTTT
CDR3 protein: CASDYSGNTIYF

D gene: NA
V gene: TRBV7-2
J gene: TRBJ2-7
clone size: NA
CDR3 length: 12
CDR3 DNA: TGTGCCAGCAGCTTAACGGCAGGGGAGCAGTACTTC
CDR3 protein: CASSLTAGEQYF

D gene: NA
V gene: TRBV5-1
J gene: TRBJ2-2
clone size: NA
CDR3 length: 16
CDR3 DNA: TGCGCCAGCAGCTTGGCGGGGATGTCGAACACCGGGGAGCTGTTTTTT
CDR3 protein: CASSLAGMSNTGELFF

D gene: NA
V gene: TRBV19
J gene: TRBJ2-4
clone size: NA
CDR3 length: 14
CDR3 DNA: TGTGCCACCGTAGGGACCGGGGTCTATAACATTCAGTACTTC
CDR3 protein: CATVGTGVYNIQYF

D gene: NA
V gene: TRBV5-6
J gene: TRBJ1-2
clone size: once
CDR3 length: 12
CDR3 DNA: TGTGCCAGCAGTGGTCTCCAGTATGGCTACACCTTC
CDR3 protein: CASSGLQYGYTF

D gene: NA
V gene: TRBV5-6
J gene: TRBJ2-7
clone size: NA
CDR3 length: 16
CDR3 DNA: TGTGCCAGCAGCTCGCCAACAAGGATAGCAAGCTACGAGCAGTACTTC
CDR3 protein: CASSSPTRIASYEQYF

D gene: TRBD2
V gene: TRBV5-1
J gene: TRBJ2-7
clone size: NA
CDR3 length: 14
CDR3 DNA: TGCGCCAGCAGTTTGGGACTAGCGACGTACGAGCAGTACTTC
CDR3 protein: CASSLGLATYEQYF

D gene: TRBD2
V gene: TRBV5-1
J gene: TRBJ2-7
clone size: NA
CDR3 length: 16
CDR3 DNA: TGCGCCAGCAGCACCGGGACTAGCGGACGGTCCTACGAGCAGTACTTC
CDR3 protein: CASSTGTSGRSYEQYF

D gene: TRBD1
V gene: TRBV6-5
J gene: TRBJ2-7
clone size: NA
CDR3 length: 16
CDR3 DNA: TGTGCCAGCAGTTATGCGAGGACAGGGGACACCTACGAGCAGTACTTC
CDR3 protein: CASSYARTGDTYEQYF

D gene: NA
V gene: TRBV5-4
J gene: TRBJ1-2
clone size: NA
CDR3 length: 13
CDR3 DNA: TGTGCCAGCAGCTTAGGTAGCAACTATGGCTACACCTTC
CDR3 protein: CASSLGSNYGYTF

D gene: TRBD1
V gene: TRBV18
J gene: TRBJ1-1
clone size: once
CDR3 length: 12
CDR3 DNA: TGTGCCAGCTCCCAAAACAGGGGGCAGGCTTTCTTT
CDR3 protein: CASSQNRGQAFF

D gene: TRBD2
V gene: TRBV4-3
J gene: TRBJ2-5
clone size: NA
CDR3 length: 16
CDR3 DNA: TGCGCCAGCAGCCAAGACCTTAGCGGGGTACAAGAGACCCAGTACTTC
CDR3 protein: CASSQDLSGVQETQYF

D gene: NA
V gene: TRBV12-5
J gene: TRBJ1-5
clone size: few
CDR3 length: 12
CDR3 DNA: TGTGCTAGTGGTTTGGTAGGACAGCCCCAGCATTTT
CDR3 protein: CASGLVGQPQHF

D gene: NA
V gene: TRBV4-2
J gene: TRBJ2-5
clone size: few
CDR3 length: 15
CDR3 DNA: TGTGCCAGCAGCCAAGAACCGCCCCCCCAAGAGACCCAGTACTTC
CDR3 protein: CASSQEPPPQETQYF

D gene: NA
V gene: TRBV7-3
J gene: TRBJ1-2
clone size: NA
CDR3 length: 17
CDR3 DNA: TGTGCCAGCAGCCCTAGGGGTGGGGGATGGGGCTACGATGGCTACACCTTC
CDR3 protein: CASSPRGGGWGYDGYTF

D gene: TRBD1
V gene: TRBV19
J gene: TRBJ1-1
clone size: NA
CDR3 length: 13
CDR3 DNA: TGTGCCAGTAGGATTGATCGGGACAGGGAAGCTTTCTTT
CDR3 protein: CASRIDRDREAFF

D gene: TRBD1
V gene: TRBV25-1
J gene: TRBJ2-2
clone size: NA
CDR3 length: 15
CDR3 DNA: TGTGCCAGCAGGGAGACAGGGATCAATACCGGGGAGCTGTTTTTT
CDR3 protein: CASRETGINTGELFF

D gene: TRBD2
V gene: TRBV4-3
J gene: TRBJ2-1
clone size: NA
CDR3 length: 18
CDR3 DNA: TGCGCCAGCAGCCAAGATCTAGTACGGACTAGCGGATACAATGAGCAGTTCTTC
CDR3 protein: CASSQDLVRTSGYNEQFF

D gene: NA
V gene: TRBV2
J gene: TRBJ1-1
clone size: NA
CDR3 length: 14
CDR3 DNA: TGTGCCAGCAGTGTCCGAGCAACCAACACTGAAGCTTTCTTT
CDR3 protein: CASSVRATNTEAFF